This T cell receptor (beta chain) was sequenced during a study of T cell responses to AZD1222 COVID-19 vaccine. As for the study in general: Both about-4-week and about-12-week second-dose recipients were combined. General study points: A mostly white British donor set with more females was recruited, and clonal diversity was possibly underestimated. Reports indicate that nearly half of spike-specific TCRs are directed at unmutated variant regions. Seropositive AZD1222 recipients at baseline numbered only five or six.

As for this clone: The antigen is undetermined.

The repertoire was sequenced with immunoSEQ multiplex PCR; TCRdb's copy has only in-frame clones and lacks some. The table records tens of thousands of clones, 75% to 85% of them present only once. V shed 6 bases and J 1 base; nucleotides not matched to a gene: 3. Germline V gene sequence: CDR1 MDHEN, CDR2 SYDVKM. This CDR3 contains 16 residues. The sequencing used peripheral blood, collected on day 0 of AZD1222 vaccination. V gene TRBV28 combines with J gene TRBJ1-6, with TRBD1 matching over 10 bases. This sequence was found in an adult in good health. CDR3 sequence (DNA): TGTGCCAGCAGGGGACAGGGGACGTCCTATAATTCACCCCTCCACTTT. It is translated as CASRGQGTSYNSPLHF.